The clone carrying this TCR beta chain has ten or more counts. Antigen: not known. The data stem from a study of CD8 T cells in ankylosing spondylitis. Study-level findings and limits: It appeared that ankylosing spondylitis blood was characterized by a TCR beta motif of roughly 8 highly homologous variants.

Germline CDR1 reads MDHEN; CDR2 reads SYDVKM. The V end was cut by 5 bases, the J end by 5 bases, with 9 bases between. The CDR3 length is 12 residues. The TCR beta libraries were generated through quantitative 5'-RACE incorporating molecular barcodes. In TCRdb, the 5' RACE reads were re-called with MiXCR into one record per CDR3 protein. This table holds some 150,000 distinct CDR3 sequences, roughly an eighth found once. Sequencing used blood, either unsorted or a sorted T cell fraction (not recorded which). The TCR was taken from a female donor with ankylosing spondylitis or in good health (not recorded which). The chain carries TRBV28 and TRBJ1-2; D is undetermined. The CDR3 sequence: CASSPQFYGYTF. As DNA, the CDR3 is TGTGCCAGCAGTCCACAATTTTATGGCTACACCTTC.